This T cell receptor (beta chain) came from a study of blood T cell repertoires in COVID-19. Study overall: From T cells, B-cell-depleted T cells, or PBMCs came the material, which was cDNA or gDNA.

The V gene lost 4 bases and the J gene lost 1 base, with 5 bases spanning the gap. The germline gives CDR1 SGHAT, CDR2 FQNNGV. The CDR3 has 12 residues. How the authors handled the data: From reference gene primer amplification, estimates of nucleated cell counts were derived. Profiled with immunoSEQ multiplex PCR; TCRdb holds only in-frame clones, not every one. The V and J calls and the clone size are those of that table, but D and trimming were determined from the DNA. Of more than 300,000 clones in the sample, more than 75% were seen once. This rearrangement joins TRBV11-2 to TRBJ2-7, with D unclear. The source material was PBMCs or T cells enriched from blood (not recorded which). The sequence was obtained from a man aged 40-55 years in a cohort exposed to, infected with or recovered from COVID-19 (not recorded which). The CDR3 DNA reads as TGTGCCAGCAGCTCTGTTTCCTACGAGCAGTACTTC. Its translation is CASSSVSYEQYF.